The rows below give T cell receptor beta chains drawn from one sample of a study of blood T cell repertoires in COVID-19. Profiled with immunoSEQ multiplex PCR; TCRdb holds only in-frame clones, not every one. The top ten hold roughly 14% of the sample, which has roughly 220,000 clones, around nine tenths seen once. The material sequenced was PBMCs or T cells enriched from blood (not recorded which). These receptors all stem from a woman in her 50s with acute COVID-19. CDR3s include the opening cysteine and the closing phenylalanine or tryptophan. Each record gives: V gene, D gene, J gene, clone size, CDR3 protein, CDR3 DNA. D genes are given only for firm matches. Clone size is given for some rows only: seen once, a few or many times, or a class if the clone is expanded.

TRBV12-5,TRBD1,TRBJ1-1,.,CASGLGQGAITEAFF,TGTGCTAGTGGTTTGGGACAGGGGGCAATCACTGAAGCTTTCTTT
TRBV27,TRBD1,TRBJ1-2,.,CASSTRQGPPGYTF,TGTGCCAGCAGTACCCGACAGGGTCCGCCGGGCTACACCTTC
TRBV9,.,TRBJ2-1,once,CASSVLAGAGDPEQFF,TGTGCCAGCAGCGTACTCGCGGGGGCCGGGGACCCTGAGCAGTTCTTC
TRBV5-1,TRBD2,TRBJ2-1,.,CASSLGLAGGSYNEQFF,TGCGCCAGCAGCTTAGGACTAGCGGGAGGGTCCTACAATGAGCAGTTCTTC
TRBV7-2,TRBD1,TRBJ1-5,.,CASSSQTGLKNQPQHF,TGTGCCAGCAGCTCTCAGACAGGGTTAAAAAATCAGCCCCAGCATTTT
TRBV6-2/TRBV6-3,.,TRBJ2-6,.,CASSYGQGSGANVLTF,TGTGCCAGCAGTTACGGGCAGGGGTCTGGGGCCAACGTCCTGACTTTC
TRBV5-1,TRBD1,TRBJ1-4,.,CASRPTGYEKLFF,TGCGCCAGCAGACCGACAGGGTATGAAAAACTGTTTTTT
TRBV24-1,.,TRBJ2-5,.,CATSDREGIQETQYF,TGTGCCACCAGTGATAGAGAGGGAATCCAAGAGACCCAGTACTTC
TRBV28,TRBD1,TRBJ2-7,.,CASSRPRWDRGLYEQYF,TGTGCCAGCAGTCGACCGCGTTGGGACAGGGGGCTTTACGAGCAGTACTTC
TRBV27,.,TRBJ2-7,.,CATNPSGDFSLEQYF,TGTGCCACAAACCCGTCCGGGGACTTCTCCCTCGAGCAGTACTTC
TRBV3-1/TRBV3-2,.,TRBJ1-5,.,CASSGAANQPQHF,TGTGCCAGCAGCGGGGCAGCCAATCAGCCCCAGCATTTT
TRBV5-4,.,TRBJ1-6,.,CASSGGSNSPLHF,TGTGCCAGCAGCGGGGGGAGTAATTCACCCCTCCACTTT
TRBV28,.,TRBJ1-1,.,CASSQTSNTEAFF,TGTGCCAGCAGCCAGACATCGAACACTGAAGCTTTCTTT
TRBV4-1,TRBD1,TRBJ1-5,.,CASSNHSGTGPIGNQPQHF,TGCGCCAGCAGCAACCATAGTGGGACAGGGCCCATTGGCAATCAGCCCCAGCATTTT
TRBV4-3,.,TRBJ2-4,.,CASSQGGLAKNIQYF,TGCGCCAGCAGCCAAGGGGGGCTAGCCAAAAACATTCAGTACTTC
TRBV13,.,TRBJ1-4,.,CASTQGSLNEKLFF,TGTGCCAGCACCCAGGGGTCTCTTAATGAAAAACTGTTTTTT
TRBV27,TRBD2,TRBJ2-3,.,CASTTAATSGWQDTQYF,TGTGCCAGCACCACGGCGGCGACTAGCGGGTGGCAGGATACGCAGTATTTT
TRBV12-3/TRBV12-4,.,TRBJ1-3,.,CASSLISNTIYF,TGTGCCAGCAGTTTAATCAGTAACACCATATATTTT
TRBV21-1,.,TRBJ1-2,once,CASGRGPLGYTF,TGTGCCAGCGGTAGAGGGCCTCTCGGCTACACCTTC
TRBV5-6,TRBD1,TRBJ1-4,.,CASSPRTGIGEKLFF,TGTGCCAGCAGCCCAAGGACAGGGATAGGAGAAAAACTGTTTTTT
TRBV21-1,.,TRBJ2-1,.,CAILGPFRTSGRGCEQFF,TGTGCCATCCTGGGACCTTTCCGGACTAGCGGGAGGGGTTGTGAGCAGTTCTTC
TRBV7-9,TRBD1,TRBJ2-7,.,CASSDTGTGVYEQYF,TGTGCCAGCAGCGACACCGGGACAGGGGTCTACGAGCAGTACTTC
TRBV5-1,.,TRBJ2-3,.,CASSGTRGHTQYF,TGCGCCAGCAGCGGGACTAGGGGGCATACGCAGTATTTT
TRBV5-4,.,TRBJ2-7,.,CASSLTLGQNYEQYF,TGTGCCAGCAGTCTTACCCTCGGACAGAACTACGAGCAGTACTTC
TRBV29-1,TRBD2,TRBJ2-7,.,CSVEIRYSGGPSYEQYF,TGCAGCGTTGAGATCAGATATTCGGGAGGGCCCTCCTACGAGCAGTACTTC
TRBV11-2,.,TRBJ2-1,.,CASSLPVYNEQFF,TGTGCCAGCAGCTTACCTGTCTACAATGAGCAGTTCTTC
TRBV4-2,.,TRBJ2-5,.,CASSQVTMPEIYF,TGTGCCAGCAGCCAAGTAACGATGCCGGAGATCTACTTC
TRBV4-1,.,TRBJ2-5,.,CASSQGLIPGSARETQYF,TGCGCCAGCAGCCAAGGACTTATTCCAGGGTCCGCCCGGGAGACCCAGTACTTC
TRBV29-1,.,TRBJ1-1,.,CSVSRAGSGKYTEAFF,TGCAGCGTTTCCAGGGCTGGGTCTGGCAAATACACTGAAGCTTTCTTT
TRBV2,TRBD1,TRBJ1-5,.,CASSSRTGGNQPQHF,TGTGCCAGCAGTTCCCGGACAGGGGGTAATCAGCCCCAGCATTTT
TRBV3-1/TRBV3-2,.,TRBJ1-1,.,CASRGGAEAFF,TGTGCCAGCAGAGGCGGGGCTGAAGCTTTCTTT
TRBV9,TRBD2,TRBJ2-1,.,CASSPRLAWANEQFF,TGTGCCAGCAGCCCGAGACTAGCGTGGGCGAATGAGCAGTTCTTC
TRBV27,TRBD1,TRBJ1-5,.,CASRSLGQNNQPQHF,TGTGCCAGCAGGAGCCTGGGACAGAACAATCAGCCCCAGCATTTT
TRBV27,TRBD1,TRBJ1-1,.,CASSPQTGVDTEAFF,TGTGCCAGCAGTCCCCAAACAGGGGTGGACACTGAAGCTTTCTTT
TRBV2,.,TRBJ1-5,once,CASIRGGYSNQPQHF,TGTGCCAGCATCCGGGGGGGTTATAGCAATCAGCCCCAGCATTTT
TRBV19,TRBD1,TRBJ1-1,.,CASSMGDRGVTEAFF,TGTGCCAGTAGTATGGGGGACAGGGGGGTCACTGAAGCTTTCTTT
TRBV7-3,.,TRBJ2-2,few,CASSSLNTGELFF,TGTGCCAGCAGCTCCCTGAACACCGGGGAGCTGTTTTTT
TRBV29-1,.,TRBJ1-1,.,CSVVRLNTEAFF,TGCAGCGTTGTGCGGCTGAACACTGAAGCTTTCTTT
TRBV28,.,TRBJ1-6,.,CASRGANLRSPLHF,TGTGCCAGCAGGGGGGCCAATCTAAGGTCACCCCTCCACTTT
TRBV18,.,TRBJ2-7,.,CASSPTLGSPYEQYF,TGTGCCAGCTCACCCACGCTAGGGAGTCCCTACGAGCAGTACTTC
TRBV18,TRBD1,TRBJ2-4,.,CASSPKGQGPIAKNIQYF,TGTGCCAGCTCACCAAAGGGACAGGGCCCGATAGCCAAAAACATTCAGTACTTC
TRBV6-2/TRBV6-3,TRBD1,TRBJ1-5,few,CASSYRQGAFGRQPQHF,TGTGCCAGCAGTTACCGGCAGGGGGCTTTTGGGCGTCAGCCCCAGCATTTT
TRBV6-1,.,TRBJ1-5,.,CASSEWSGDNQPQHF,TGTGCCAGCAGTGAATGGTCAGGGGACAATCAGCCCCAGCATTTT
TRBV5-1,.,TRBJ2-7,.,CASSLRGTAAYEQYF,TGCGCCAGCAGCTTACGCGGGACGGCTGCTTACGAGCAGTACTTC
TRBV4-3,TRBD1,TRBJ2-7,.,CASSQKTGGLYEQYF,TGCGCCAGCAGCCAGAAGACAGGGGGCCTCTACGAGCAGTACTTC
TRBV28,.,TRBJ2-1,.,CASSWSVSFVSYLSSYNEQFF,TGTGCCAGCAGTTGGTCGGTGAGTTTCGTCTCCTACTTGAGCTCCTACAATGAGCAGTTCTTC
TRBV28,.,TRBJ2-2,.,CASSLGQVDTGELFF,TGTGCCAGCAGTTTAGGTCAGGTTGATACCGGGGAGCTGTTTTTT
TRBV9,.,TRBJ2-1,.,CASSVDGGIGNEQFF,TGTGCCAGCAGCGTAGATGGCGGGATAGGCAATGAGCAGTTCTTC
TRBV6-5,TRBD2,TRBJ2-1,.,CASSSPGLAVDEQFF,TGTGCCAGCAGTTCCCCGGGACTAGCGGTTGATGAGCAGTTCTTC
TRBV19,.,TRBJ2-2,.,CASSMRGTGELFF,TGTGCCAGTAGTATGCGCGGCACCGGGGAGCTGTTTTTT
TRBV19,TRBD1,TRBJ1-3,once,CASSWDSSSGNTIYF,TGTGCCAGTAGTTGGGACAGTAGCTCTGGAAACACCATATATTTT
TRBV7-3,TRBD2,TRBJ2-2,.,CASSPQAGGTGELFF,TGTGCCAGCAGCCCCCAAGCGGGAGGGACCGGGGAGCTGTTTTTT
TRBV28,.,TRBJ1-5,.,CASSLYGQSTGPGAQHF,TGTGCCAGCAGTTTATACGGACAGTCGACGGGCCCAGGGGCCCAGCATTTT